This entry concerns a single TCR beta chain. The data stem from a study of blood T cell repertoires in COVID-19. At the level of the study: The samples span acute and convalescent COVID-19 from the United States, Italy and Spain.

The V gene lost 7 bases and the J gene lost 0 bases, with 16 bases spanning the gap. The CDR3 consists of 16 residues. Germline CDR1 and CDR2: MNHNY and SVGAGI (reference sequence). Study processing details: For nucleated cells, counts were estimated from reference gene primer amplification. Sequencing used immunoSEQ multiplex PCR; TCRdb keeps in-frame clones, though not all of them. V and J calls and clone size come straight from that table; D and trimming were deduced from the DNA. The sample holds 200,000 to 300,000 clones, around 90% seen once. This receptor was obtained from a man aged 25-40 years with COVID-19, enrolled during active disease. This chain joins TRBV6-6 and TRBJ1-5; no clear D. Sequences were obtained from peripheral blood. The CDR3: CASNPSGQYSNQPQHF. The DNA of the CDR3 is TGTGCCAGCAATCCATCGGGCCAGTATAGCAATCAGCCCCAGCATTTT.